This T cell receptor (beta chain) was sequenced during a study of CD8+CD57+ T cells in acquired aplastic anemia. Turning to the study itself: Sorted CD4+ plus CD8+ cells gave DNA averaging around 3 ug.

This CDR3 has 10 amino acids. Trimming pared 4 bases from V and 8 bases from J, leaving 5 bases between. Per the germline V gene, CDR1 is SGHAT and CDR2 is FQNNGV. Patients included in sequencing had previously demonstrated CD8+CD57+ cell expansion by flow cytometry. This clonotype was detected ten times or more. Using genomic DNA as the template, TCR beta VDJ and CDR3 profiling was carried out. MiXCR, run by TCRdb on the reads, gives a single entry per CDR3 protein. The repertoire has fewer than 250,000 distinct CDR3 sequences, about 44% of them found once; the top ten carry approximately 8%. The sample consisted of sorted CD4+, CD8+, or CD8+CD57+ T cells (not recorded which) from PBMCs. The chain is built from TRBV11-2 and TRBJ1-1, with D maybe TRBD1 (5 bases). The sequence came from a human donor with aplastic anemia. The CDR3 bases are TGTGCCAGCAGCTCAGGGGAAGCTTTCTTT. Its translation is CASSSGEAFF.